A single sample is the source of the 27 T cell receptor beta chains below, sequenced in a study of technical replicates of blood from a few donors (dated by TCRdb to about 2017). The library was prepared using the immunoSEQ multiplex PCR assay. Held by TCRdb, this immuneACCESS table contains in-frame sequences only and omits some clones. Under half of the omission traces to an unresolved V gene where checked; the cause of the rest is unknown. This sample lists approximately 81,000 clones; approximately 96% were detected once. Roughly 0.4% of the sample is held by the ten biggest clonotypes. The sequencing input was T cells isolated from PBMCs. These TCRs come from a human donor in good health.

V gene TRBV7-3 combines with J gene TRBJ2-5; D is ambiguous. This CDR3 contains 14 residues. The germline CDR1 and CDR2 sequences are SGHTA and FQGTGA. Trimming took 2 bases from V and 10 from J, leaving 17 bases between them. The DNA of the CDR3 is TGTGCCAGCAGCTTATACTCCAGTGGAGCTAGCCAGTACTTC. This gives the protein CASSLYSSGASQYF.

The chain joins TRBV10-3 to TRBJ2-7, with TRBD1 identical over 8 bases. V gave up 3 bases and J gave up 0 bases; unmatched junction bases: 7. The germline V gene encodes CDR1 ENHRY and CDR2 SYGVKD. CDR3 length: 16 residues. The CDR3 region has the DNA TGTGCCATCAGTGACCCGACAGGGGCTAACTCCTACGAGCAGTACTTC. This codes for CAISDPTGANSYEQYF.

The CDR3 region is CASSLMASTDTQYF. The DNA for the CDR3 is TGTGCCAGCAGTTTAATGGCCAGCACAGATACGCAGTATTTT. The J gene is TRBJ2-3, the V gene TRBV27; D remains unclear. This CDR3 spans 14 amino acids. CDR1 is MNHEY, CDR2 SMNVEV, per germline (reference sequence). The germline V and J ends were trimmed by 2 bases and 0 bases, with 6 bases remaining between them.

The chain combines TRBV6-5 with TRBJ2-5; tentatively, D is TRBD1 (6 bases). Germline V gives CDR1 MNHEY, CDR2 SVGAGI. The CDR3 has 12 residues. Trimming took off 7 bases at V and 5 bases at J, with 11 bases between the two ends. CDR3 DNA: TGTGCCAGCACAGGGGCTTTGGAGACCCAGTACTTC. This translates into CASTGALETQYF.

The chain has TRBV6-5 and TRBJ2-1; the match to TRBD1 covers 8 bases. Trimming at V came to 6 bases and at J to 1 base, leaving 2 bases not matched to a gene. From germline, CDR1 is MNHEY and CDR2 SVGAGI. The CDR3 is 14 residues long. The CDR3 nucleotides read TGTGCCAGCAGCACAGGGGGGTCCTACAATGAGCAGTTCTTC. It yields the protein CASSTGGSYNEQFF.

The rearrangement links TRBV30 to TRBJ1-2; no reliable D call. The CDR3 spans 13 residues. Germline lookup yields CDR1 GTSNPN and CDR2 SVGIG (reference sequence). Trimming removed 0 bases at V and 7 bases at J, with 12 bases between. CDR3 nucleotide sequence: TGTGCCTGGAGTGTGTTAGGGCGGGGTGGCTACACCTTC. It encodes CAWSVLGRGGYTF. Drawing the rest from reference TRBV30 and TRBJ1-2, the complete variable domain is SQTIHQWPATLVQPVGSPLSLECTVEGTSNPNLYWYRQAAGRGLQLLFYSVGIGQISSEVPQNLSASRPQDRQFILSSKKLLLSDSGFYLCAWSVLGRGGYTFGSGTRLTVV.

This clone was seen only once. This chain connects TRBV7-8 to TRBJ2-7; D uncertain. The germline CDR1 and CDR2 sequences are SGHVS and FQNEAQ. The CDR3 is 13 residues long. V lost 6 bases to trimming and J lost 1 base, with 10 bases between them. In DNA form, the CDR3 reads TGTGCCAGCAGGCACTCGCGTTCCTACGAGCAGTACTTC. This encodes CASRHSRSYEQYF.

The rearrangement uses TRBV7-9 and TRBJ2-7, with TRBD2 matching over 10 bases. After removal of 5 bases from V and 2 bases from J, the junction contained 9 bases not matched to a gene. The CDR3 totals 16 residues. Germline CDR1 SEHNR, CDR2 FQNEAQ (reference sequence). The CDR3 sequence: CASSRPTSGVTYEQYF. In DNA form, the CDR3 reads TGTGCCAGCAGCCGACCTACTAGCGGGGTAACCTACGAGCAGTACTTC.

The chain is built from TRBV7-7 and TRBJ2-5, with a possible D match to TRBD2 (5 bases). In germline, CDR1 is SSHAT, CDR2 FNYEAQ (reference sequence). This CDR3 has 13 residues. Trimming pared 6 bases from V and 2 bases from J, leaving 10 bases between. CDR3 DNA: TGTGCCAGCAGTCCGGACTTACAAGAGACCCAGTACTTC. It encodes CASSPDLQETQYF.

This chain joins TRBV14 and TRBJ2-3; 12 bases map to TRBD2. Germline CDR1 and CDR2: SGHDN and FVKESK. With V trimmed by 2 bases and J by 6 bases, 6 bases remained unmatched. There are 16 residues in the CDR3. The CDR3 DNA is TGTGCCAGCAGCCAATGGACTAGCGGGATAATGGATACGCAGTATTTT. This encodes CASSQWTSGIMDTQYF.

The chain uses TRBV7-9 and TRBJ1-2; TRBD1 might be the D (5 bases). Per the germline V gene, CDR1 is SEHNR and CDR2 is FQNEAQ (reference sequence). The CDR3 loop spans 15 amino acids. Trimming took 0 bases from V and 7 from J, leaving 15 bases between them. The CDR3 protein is CASSLASGQGSGYTF. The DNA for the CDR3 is TGTGCCAGCAGCTTAGCTTCCGGACAAGGCTCTGGCTACACCTTC.

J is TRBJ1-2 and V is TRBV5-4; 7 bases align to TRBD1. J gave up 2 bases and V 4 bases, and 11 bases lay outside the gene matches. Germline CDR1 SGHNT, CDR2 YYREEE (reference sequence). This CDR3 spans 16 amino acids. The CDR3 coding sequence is TGTGCCAGCAGCGCGGGACAGACTCGAATAAACTATGGCTACACCTTC. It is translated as CASSAGQTRINYGYTF.

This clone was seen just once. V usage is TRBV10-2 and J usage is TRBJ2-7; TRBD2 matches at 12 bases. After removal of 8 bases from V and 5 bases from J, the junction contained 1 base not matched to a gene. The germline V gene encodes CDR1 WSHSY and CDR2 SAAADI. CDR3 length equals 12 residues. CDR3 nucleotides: TGCGCCAGCGGACTAGCGGGAAACGAGCAGTACTTC. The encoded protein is CASGLAGNEQYF.

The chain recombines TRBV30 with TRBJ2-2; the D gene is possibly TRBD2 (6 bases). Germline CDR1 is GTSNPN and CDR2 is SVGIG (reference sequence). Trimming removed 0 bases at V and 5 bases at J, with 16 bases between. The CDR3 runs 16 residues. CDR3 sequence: CAWSVIAVAGTGELFF. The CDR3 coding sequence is TGTGCCTGGAGTGTAATAGCGGTGGCCGGGACCGGGGAGCTGTTTTTT.

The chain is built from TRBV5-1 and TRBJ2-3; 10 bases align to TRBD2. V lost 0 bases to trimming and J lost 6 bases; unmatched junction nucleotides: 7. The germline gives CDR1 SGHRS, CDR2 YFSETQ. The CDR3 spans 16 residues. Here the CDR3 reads CASSLEPLAGQDTQYF. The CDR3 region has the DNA TGCGCCAGCAGCTTGGAGCCACTAGCGGGACAGGATACGCAGTATTTT.

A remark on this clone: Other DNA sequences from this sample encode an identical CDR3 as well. CDR3 DNA sequence: TGCGCCAGCAGCTTGGATCCAGGGGGCAATCAGCCCCAGCATTTT. Translation: CASSLDPGGNQPQHF. The chain combines TRBV5-1 with TRBJ1-5; D is possibly TRBD1 (6 bases). The V end lost 0 bases, the J end lost 2 bases, and 9 bases lay between the germline ends. This CDR3 is built from 15 residues. Germline V gene lookup returns CDR1 SGHRS and CDR2 YFSETQ.

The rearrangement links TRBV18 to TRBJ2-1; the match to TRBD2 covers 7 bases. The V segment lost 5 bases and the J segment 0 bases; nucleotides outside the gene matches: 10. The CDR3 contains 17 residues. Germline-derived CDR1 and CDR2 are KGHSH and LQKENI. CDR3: CASSTRLAPSSYNEQFF. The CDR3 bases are TGTGCCAGCTCAACAAGACTAGCACCAAGCTCCTACAATGAGCAGTTCTTC.

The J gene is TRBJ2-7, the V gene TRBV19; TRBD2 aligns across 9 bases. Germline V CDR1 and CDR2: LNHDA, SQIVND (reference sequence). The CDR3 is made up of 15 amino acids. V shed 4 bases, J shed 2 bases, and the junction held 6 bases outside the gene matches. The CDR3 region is CASSSVASGTYEQYF. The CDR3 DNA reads TGTGCCAGTAGTAGTGTTGCTAGCGGGACCTACGAGCAGTACTTC.

The CDR3 spells CASSGTGEETQYF. The DNA for the CDR3 is TGTGCCAGCTCAGGGACAGGGGAAGAGACCCAGTACTTC. The rearrangement joins TRBV18 to TRBJ2-5; 10 nucleotides agree with TRBD1. CDR3 length: 13 amino acids. CDR1 KGHSH and CDR2 LQKENI come from the germline V gene. The trim removed 5 bases at V and 3 bases at J, leaving 0 bases unmatched.

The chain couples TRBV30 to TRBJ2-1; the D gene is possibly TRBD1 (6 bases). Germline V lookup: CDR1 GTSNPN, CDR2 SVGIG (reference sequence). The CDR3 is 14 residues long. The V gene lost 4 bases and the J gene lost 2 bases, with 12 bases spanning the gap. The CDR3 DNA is TGTGCCTGGATCAACAGGGCGGCCTACAATGAGCAGTTCTTC. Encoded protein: CAWINRAAYNEQFF.

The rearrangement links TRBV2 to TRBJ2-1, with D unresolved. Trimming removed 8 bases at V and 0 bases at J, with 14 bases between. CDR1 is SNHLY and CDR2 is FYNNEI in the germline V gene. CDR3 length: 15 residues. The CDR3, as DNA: TGTGCCAGCGAAGCCAGGCCAAGCTCCTACAATGAGCAGTTCTTC. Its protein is CASEARPSSYNEQFF. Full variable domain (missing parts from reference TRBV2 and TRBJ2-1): EPEVTQTPSHQVTQMGQEVILRCVPISNHLYFYWYRQILGQKVEFLVSFYNNEISEKSEIFDDQFSVERPDGSNFTLKIRSTKLEDSAMYFCASEARPSSYNEQFFGPGTRLTVL.

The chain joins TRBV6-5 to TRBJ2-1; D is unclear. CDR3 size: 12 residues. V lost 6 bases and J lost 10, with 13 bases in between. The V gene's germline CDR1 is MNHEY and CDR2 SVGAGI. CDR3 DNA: TGTGCCAGCAGAACCAGTGGGCCAGAGCAGTTCTTC. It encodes CASRTSGPEQFF.

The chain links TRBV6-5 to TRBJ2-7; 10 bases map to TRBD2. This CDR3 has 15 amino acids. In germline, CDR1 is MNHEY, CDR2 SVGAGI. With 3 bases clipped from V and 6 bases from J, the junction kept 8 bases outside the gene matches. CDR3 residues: CASSYSLAGAGEQYF. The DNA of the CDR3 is TGTGCCAGCAGTTATTCGCTAGCGGGAGCTGGCGAGCAGTACTTC.

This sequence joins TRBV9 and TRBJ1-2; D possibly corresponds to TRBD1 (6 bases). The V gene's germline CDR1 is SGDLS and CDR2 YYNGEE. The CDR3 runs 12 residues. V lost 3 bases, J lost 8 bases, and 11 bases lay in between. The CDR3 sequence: CASSGTERGYTF. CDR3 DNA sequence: TGTGCCAGCAGCGGGACAGAAAGAGGCTACACCTTC.

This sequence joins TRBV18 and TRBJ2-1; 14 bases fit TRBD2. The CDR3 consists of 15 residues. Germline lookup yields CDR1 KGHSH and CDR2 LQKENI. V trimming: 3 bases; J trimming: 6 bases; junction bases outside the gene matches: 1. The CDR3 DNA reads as TGTGCCAGCTCACCGGGGACTAGCGGGAGCAATGAGCAGTTCTTC. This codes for CASSPGTSGSNEQFF. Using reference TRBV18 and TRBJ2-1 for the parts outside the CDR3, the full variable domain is NAGVMQNPRHLVRRRGQEARLRCSPMKGHSHVYWYRQLPEEGLKFMVYLQKENIIDESGMPKERFSAEFPKEGPSILRIQQVVRGDSAAYFCASSPGTSGSNEQFFGPGTRLTVL.

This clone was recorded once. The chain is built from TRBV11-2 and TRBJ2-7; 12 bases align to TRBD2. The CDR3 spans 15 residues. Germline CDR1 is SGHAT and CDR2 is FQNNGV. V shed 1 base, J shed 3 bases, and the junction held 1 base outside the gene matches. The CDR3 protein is CASSLGTSGIYEQYF. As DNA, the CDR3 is TGTGCCAGCAGCTTAGGGACTAGCGGGATCTACGAGCAGTACTTC.

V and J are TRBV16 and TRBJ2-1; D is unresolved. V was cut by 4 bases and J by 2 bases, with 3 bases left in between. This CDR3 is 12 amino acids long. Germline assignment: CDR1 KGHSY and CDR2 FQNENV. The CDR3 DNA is TGTGCCAGCAGCCCTCCCTACAATGAGCAGTTCTTC. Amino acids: CASSPPYNEQFF.